What follows are 6 T cell receptor beta chains derived from one specimen sequenced in a study of blood T cell repertoires in COVID-19. Assay: immunoSEQ multiplex PCR; the TCRdb copy retains only in-frame clones and omits some. The sample records about 150,000 clones, more than 75% being singletons. The source material was peripheral blood. The receptors stem from a woman of 80 years or more with COVID-19, enrolled during active disease.

This chain connects TRBV19 to TRBJ2-2, with 8 bases aligning to TRBD2. This CDR3 contains 14 residues. The trim removed 9 bases at V and 7 bases at J, leaving 10 bases unmatched. In germline, CDR1 is LNHDA, CDR2 SQIVND (reference sequence). In DNA form, the CDR3 reads TGTGCCAGCGGGGGGGATCGCCGGCACGGGGAGCTGTTTTTT. Protein: CASGGDRRHGELFF.

The CDR3 loop reads CASSLWRDQGQYF. CDR3 DNA: TGTGCCAGCAGCCTATGGCGGGATCAAGGGCAGTATTTT. V gene TRBV7-3 combines with J gene TRBJ2-3; tentative D call: TRBD2 (6 bases). Germline V lookup: CDR1 SGHTA, CDR2 FQGTGA. Trimming removed 5 bases from V and 11 bases from J, with 17 bases in between. This CDR3 is 13 amino acids long.

The chain joins TRBV11-1 to TRBJ2-1, with no clear D. The V gene lost 1 base and the J gene lost 8 bases, with 9 bases spanning the gap. From germline, CDR1 is SGHAT and CDR2 FQDESV (reference sequence). This CDR3 contains 13 residues. CDR3 loop: CASSLGGMDEQFF. The CDR3 DNA sequence: TGTGCCAGCAGCTTAGGCGGAATGGATGAGCAGTTCTTC. Using reference TRBV11-1 and TRBJ2-1 for the parts outside the CDR3, the full variable domain is EAEVAQSPRYKITEKSQAVAFWCDPISGHATLYWYRQILGQGPELLVQFQDESVVDDSQLPKDRFSAERLKGVDSTLKIQPAELGDSAMYLCASSLGGMDEQFFGPGTRLTVL.

This clone was detected a few times. V gene TRBV4-3 combines with J gene TRBJ1-2; tentative D call: TRBD1 (5 bases). The CDR3 has 16 amino acids. Deletions cut 0 bases from V and 5 bases from J, with 16 bases between. Germline CDR1 reads LGHNA; CDR2 reads YSLEER. CDR3: CASSQDVGRAMYGYTF. As DNA, the CDR3 is TGCGCCAGCAGCCAAGATGTGGGCAGGGCGATGTATGGCTACACCTTC.

V gene TRBV15 combines with J gene TRBJ2-7; D might be TRBD2 (5 bases). This CDR3 spans 13 amino acids. V was shortened by 0 bases and J by 6 bases, with 9 bases between the two germline ends. CDR1 LNHNV and CDR2 YYDKDF come from the germline V gene (reference sequence). The CDR3 loop reads CATSRDEGSEQYF. CDR3 sequence (DNA): TGTGCCACCAGCAGAGATGAGGGAAGCGAGCAGTACTTC.

This clone came up once. This sequence joins TRBV5-4 and TRBJ2-3; D is perhaps TRBD2 (6 bases). Germline V gene sequence: CDR1 SGHNT, CDR2 YYREEE (reference sequence). The CDR3 length is 14 residues. The V and J ends lost 3 bases and 6 bases respectively, with 14 bases between them. The CDR3 loop reads CASSSLGGPDTQYF. For the CDR3, the DNA is TGTGCCAGCAGCTCCCTCGGAGGGCCGGATACGCAGTATTTT. The whole variable domain, remainder taken from reference TRBV5-4 and TRBJ2-3, is ETGVTQSPTHLIKTRGQQVTLRCSSQSGHNTVSWYQQALGQGPQFIFQYYREEENGRGNFPPRFSGLQFPNYSSELNVNALELDDSALYLCASSSLGGPDTQYFGPGTRLTVL.